This T cell receptor beta chain was profiled in a study of identical twins. Findings of the study overall: Twin pairs' shared out-of-frame alpha sequences were enriched in low generation probability.

Template switching added a universal primer binding site, and final cDNA carried unique molecular identifiers. TCRdb passed the 5' RACE reads through MiXCR, listing each CDR3 protein once. In the table there are roughly 720,000 distinct CDR3 sequences, 15% to 20% of which are singletons. The length of the CDR3 is 16 residues. The V gene's germline CDR1 is MNHEY and CDR2 SVGEGT. V lost 1 base and J 1 base, leaving 13 bases between the germline ends. To note about this clonotype: The antigen remains unidentified.

The sample also formed part of further work on T cells expressing NK-cell markers. That source adds: From sorted CD3+CD56+NKG2C+, CD3+CD56+NKG2C- and CD3+CD56-NKG2C+ T cells came the TCR beta repertoires. Seven of the eight sequenced donors were classified as HCMV-seropositive, and one was classified as seronegative.

The clonotype comes from a woman between 18 and 30 years old in good health. The specimen sequenced was PBMCs. The chain is built from TRBV6-2 or TRBV6-3 and TRBJ2-5, with D uncertain. As DNA, the CDR3 is TGTGCCAGCAGTTACTTCTGGGTAGAGTTCCAAGAGACCCAGTACTTC. This translates into CASSYFWVEFQETQYF.